This entry describes one TCR beta chain. Assay: immunoSEQ multiplex PCR; the TCRdb copy retains only in-frame clones and omits some. The sample consists of 20,000 to 25,000 clones, approximately 89% of them appearing once. This CDR3 contains 18 residues. Germline CDR1 is LNHDA and CDR2 is SQIVND (reference sequence). The germline V and J ends were trimmed by 0 bases and 4 bases, with 19 bases remaining between them. This specimen comes from a study of graft-versus-host responses after intestinal transplantation. The origin of this receptor is a human patient who received an intestinal transplant, so some T cells may come from the graft donor. This chain uses TRBV19 with TRBJ1-5, with D possibly TRBD1 on 5 matching bases. The source was PBMCs, collected roughly 65 days after intestinal transplantation. This CDR3 is CASSIESGAGSSNQPQHF. In DNA, the CDR3 is TGTGCCAGTAGTATAGAATCCGGGGCAGGTTCAAGTAATCAGCCCCAGCATTTT.